These T cell receptor beta chains were read from a single sample in a study of T-cell reconstitution after alpha-beta-depleted transplantation in children. TCRdb recomputed calls from the PCR reads with MiXCR, one row per CDR3 protein. The data contain some 500,000 distinct CDR3 sequences, around 18% of them singletons. The starting material was PBMCs from the stem cell graft donor, obtained from the stem cell graft. These receptors were collected from a human donor who donated a stem cell graft to a child with acute lymphoblastic leukemia. The CDR3 runs from the conserved cysteine through the conserved F or W. The order of the fields is J gene, V gene, clone size, D gene, CDR3 DNA, CDR3 protein. D genes are given only for firm matches. Part of the rows lack a size; the others show once, few, many or a class for expanded clones.

TRBJ2-5	TRBV6-5	few	-	TGTGCCAGCAGTTTCGGACTATATTTC	CASSFGLYF
TRBJ2-7	TRBV20-1	-	TRBD2	TGCAGTGCCCTGACTAGCGGGCAACTCGAGCAGTACTTC	CSALTSGQLEQYF
TRBJ2-1	TRBV12-3/TRBV12-4	few	-	TGTGCCAGCAGCCTAATTAGGGAGCAGTTCTTC	CASSLIREQFF
TRBJ2-7	TRBV3-1	-	TRBD2	TGTGCCGGGGGGACTAGCGGTTCCTACGAGCAGTACTTC	CAGGTSGSYEQYF
TRBJ1-1	TRBV12-3/TRBV12-4	few	-	TGTGCCAGCAATCCAGGGGCTTGGAACACTGAAGCTTTCTTT	CASNPGAWNTEAFF
TRBJ2-7	TRBV16	few	-	TGTGCCAGCAGCCACTACAGGTTAGCCTACGAGCAGTACTTC	CASSHYRLAYEQYF
TRBJ1-5	TRBV14	-	-	TGTGCCAGCAGCCAAGATTGGGCGGCCGGCAATCAGCCCCAGCATTTT	CASSQDWAAGNQPQHF
TRBJ1-2	TRBV29-1	-	TRBD1	TGCAGCGGGGAGACAGGGCATGGCTACACCTTC	CSGETGHGYTF
TRBJ2-5	TRBV12-3/TRBV12-4	-	TRBD2	TGTGCCAGCAGTTGGAGAGGACTAGCGGGAGCACAAGAGACCCAGTACTTC	CASSWRGLAGAQETQYF
TRBJ2-4	TRBV20-1	-	TRBD2	TGCAGTGCCCGGAGGTCTAGCGGGATACTGGGAAACATTCAGTACTTC	CSARRSSGILGNIQYF
TRBJ2-7	TRBV3-1	once	-	TGTGCCAGCAGCCAAGTAAGTGAGCAGTACTTC	CASSQVSEQYF
TRBJ2-1	TRBV7-8	-	TRBD2	TGTGCCAGCAGCCGAGCGGGGGAAGGCGGGAGGGCCACTGAGCAGTTCTTC	CASSRAGEGGRATEQFF
TRBJ2-5	TRBV10-2	-	TRBD2	TGCGCCAGCAGAGCGCCGGGACTACAAGAGACCCAGTACTTC	CASRAPGLQETQYF
TRBJ2-1	TRBV20-1	few	TRBD2	TGCAGTGCTAGAGAAGACCTAGCGGGACTTCATGAGCAGTTCTTC	CSAREDLAGLHEQFF
TRBJ2-1	TRBV20-1	few	-	TGCAGTGCTAGAGAGGGAACAGCGGTATACAATGAGCAGTTCTTC	CSAREGTAVYNEQFF
TRBJ2-7	TRBV20-1	-	TRBD1	TGCAGTGCTTCCGACAGGGGTGAACCCTACGAGCAGTACTTC	CSASDRGEPYEQYF
TRBJ2-7	TRBV5-1	-	-	TGCGCCAGCAGCCGAGGGAGGAGCTCCTACGAGCAGTACTTC	CASSRGRSSYEQYF
TRBJ1-1	TRBV29-1	few	TRBD1	TGCAGCGTCAGGGGGGGCGCGTTCACTGAAGCTTTCTTT	CSVRGGAFTEAFF